The 25 T cell receptor beta chains given below trace back to one sample, sequenced in a study of blood T cell repertoires in COVID-19. TCRdb's table, derived via immunoSEQ multiplex PCR, lists solely in-frame clones and lacks some. The sample has approximately 260,000 clones, 89% seen once. The sample comprised peripheral blood. The receptors stem from a middle-aged woman who had recovered from COVID-19.

The chain has TRBV9 and TRBJ2-3, with TRBD1 as a possible D gene (5 bases). This CDR3 has 14 amino acids. V lost 0 bases, J lost 2 bases, and 7 bases lay in between. Germline lookup yields CDR1 SGDLS and CDR2 YYNGEE. This CDR3 is CASSVEGNTDTQYF. For the CDR3, the DNA is TGTGCCAGCAGCGTAGAGGGGAACACAGATACGCAGTATTTT.

The chain combines TRBV5-1 with TRBJ1-2; tentatively, D is TRBD1 (5 bases). V lost 4 bases, J lost 6 bases, and 16 bases lay in between. In germline, CDR1 is SGHRS, CDR2 YFSETQ. The CDR3 loop spans 14 amino acids. CDR3 DNA: TGCGCCAGCAGCCCTATAAACGCGGGACATGGCTACACCTTC. Translation gives CASSPINAGHGYTF.

The chain recombines TRBV7-9 with TRBJ1-5; a possible D gene is TRBD1 (6 bases). The CDR3 sequence is 15 residues long. V was clipped by 1 base and J by 6 bases, with 13 bases between them. Germline assignment: CDR1 SEHNR and CDR2 FQNEAQ (reference sequence). The CDR3 protein is CASSLEGGGLQPQHF. Written as DNA, the CDR3 is TGTGCCAGCAGCTTAGAAGGCGGGGGCCTTCAGCCCCAGCATTTT.

This clone showed up just a few times. V gene TRBV7-9 combines with J gene TRBJ2-2; D perhaps matches TRBD1 (5 bases). CDR3 length: 14 amino acids. Looked up from germline, CDR1 is SEHNR and CDR2 is FQNEAQ (reference sequence). The V gene lost 8 bases and the J gene lost 3 bases, with 13 bases spanning the gap. For the CDR3, the DNA is TGTGCCAGCTGGAGAGGACAATACACCGGGGAGCTGTTTTTT. Its protein is CASWRGQYTGELFF.

This chain links TRBV10-3 with TRBJ1-3, with TRBD1 as a possible D gene (6 bases). Trimming took off 6 bases at V and 0 bases at J, with 15 bases between the two ends. The CDR3 has 16 amino acids. Germline V gene lookup returns CDR1 ENHRY and CDR2 SYGVKD. CDR3 coding DNA: TGTGCCATCAGCGACGTCTGGGGGCCCTCTGGAAACACCATATATTTT. Encoded protein: CAISDVWGPSGNTIYF.

DNA for the CDR3: TGTGCCAGCACCCGCGGGGGTACCCACTATGGCTACACCTTC. This codes for CASTRGGTHYGYTF. This rearrangement joins TRBV6-5 to TRBJ1-2, with D possibly matching TRBD1 (5 bases). Per the germline V gene, CDR1 is MNHEY and CDR2 is SVGAGI. The CDR3 is 14 amino acids. The V gene lost 7 bases and the J gene lost 3 bases, with 15 bases spanning the gap.

The chain uses TRBV9 and TRBJ1-1; 8 bases are shared with TRBD1. With 0 bases clipped from V and 8 bases from J, the junction kept 0 bases outside the gene matches. The CDR3 is 12 residues long. Germline CDR1 SGDLS, CDR2 YYNGEE. CDR3 region: CASSVGTGEAFF. DNA for the CDR3: TGTGCCAGCAGCGTAGGGACAGGGGAAGCTTTCTTT.

This chain connects TRBV12-3 or TRBV12-4 to TRBJ1-4; D call uncertain. The V and J ends lost 1 base and 7 bases respectively, with 4 bases between them. CDR3 length equals 12 residues. The CDR3 protein is CASSLVREKLFF. CDR3 bases: TGTGCCAGCAGTTTAGTTCGTGAAAAACTGTTTTTT.

This chain links TRBV27 with TRBJ2-7, with 7 positions matching TRBD1. J gave up 4 bases and V 7 bases, and 13 bases lay outside the gene matches. CDR1 is MNHEY, CDR2 SMNVEV, per germline (reference sequence). The CDR3 extends over 15 amino acids. The CDR3 DNA reads as TGTGCCAGCAAACCCGACTGGACAGGACTTTACGAGCAGTACGTC. This encodes CASKPDWTGLYEQYV.

This chain connects TRBV10-3 to TRBJ1-1; 7 bases map to TRBD1. The V and J ends lost 6 bases and 6 bases, in that order; junction bases with no gene match: 7. Germline CDR1 reads ENHRY; CDR2 reads SYGVKD. The length of the CDR3 is 13 residues. This chain's CDR3 is CAISTTGFPEAFF. CDR3 DNA: TGTGCCATCAGCACGACAGGGTTCCCTGAAGCTTTCTTT.

V is TRBV6-5 and J is TRBJ2-2; D gene uncertain. Germline CDR1 MNHEY, CDR2 SVGAGI. Between the trimmed V and J ends, which lost 0 bases and 7 bases, there was a span of 12 bases. The CDR3 length is 15 residues. The CDR3, as DNA: TGTGCCAGCAGTTACTCCTCTCGCGTACTCGGGGAGCTGTTTTTT. Translating gives CASSYSSRVLGELFF.

This clone was seen ten or more times. V usage is TRBV6-6 and J usage is TRBJ2-3, with 11 bases that match TRBD1. This CDR3 region has 16 residues. V trimming: 2 bases; J trimming: 2 bases; junction bases outside the gene matches: 3. The V gene's germline CDR1 is MNHNY and CDR2 SVGAGI (reference sequence). CDR3 amino acids: CASSYGQGAITDTQYF. CDR3 DNA sequence: TGTGCCAGCAGTTACGGACAGGGGGCGATCACAGATACGCAGTATTTT.

The gene calls are TRBV5-1 and TRBJ1-3, with 10 bases lining up with TRBD1. Per germline, CDR1 SGHRS and CDR2 YFSETQ. J was trimmed by 2 bases and V by 4 bases; bases with no gene match: 6. The CDR3 spans 16 residues. CDR3 loop: CASSQPDRGTGNTIYF. In DNA form, the CDR3 reads TGCGCCAGCAGCCAGCCGGACAGGGGGACTGGAAACACCATATATTTT.

The V and J genes are TRBV25-1 and TRBJ1-1; D is uncertain. From germline, CDR1 is MGHDK and CDR2 SYGVNS. The germline V and J ends were trimmed by 4 bases and 1 base, with 7 bases remaining between them. CDR3 size: 13 residues. The CDR3 nucleotides are TGTGCCAGCAGTGTATCAGGGAACACTGAAGCTTTCTTT. This translates into CASSVSGNTEAFF.

This clone was seen a single time. The chain joins TRBV6-5 to TRBJ1-2; D is uncertain. The CDR3 is made up of 15 amino acids. Trimming removed 0 bases at V and 2 bases at J, with 10 bases between. Germline V CDR1 and CDR2: MNHEY, SVGAGI. The CDR3 region is CASSYSARGNYGYTF. In DNA, the CDR3 is TGTGCCAGCAGTTACTCGGCGCGAGGGAACTATGGCTACACCTTC.

The rearrangement links TRBV12-5 to TRBJ2-2, with no clear D. Trimming took 4 bases from V and 1 from J, leaving 10 bases between them. Per the germline V gene, CDR1 is LGHNT and CDR2 is FRNRAP. The CDR3 is 15 residues long. CDR3 amino acids: CASGSPSGNTGELFF. As DNA, the CDR3 is TGTGCTAGTGGTTCACCCTCAGGGAACACCGGGGAGCTGTTTTTT.

This clone was observed a handful of times. The chain links TRBV7-6 to TRBJ2-3, with D tentatively TRBD2 (5 bases). CDR1 is SGHVS, CDR2 FNYEAQ, per germline. The CDR3 contains 15 residues. V lost 5 bases and J 1 base, leaving 13 bases between the germline ends. The chain's CDR3 is CASSIDGVGTDTQYF. The CDR3 nucleotides are TGTGCCAGCAGCATCGACGGGGTGGGCACAGATACGCAGTATTTT.

CDR3 protein: CASSEGTSGGQETQYF. CDR3 nucleotide sequence: TGCGCCAGCAGTGAGGGGACTAGCGGGGGCCAAGAGACCCAGTACTTC. This rearrangement joins TRBV10-1 to TRBJ2-5, with 14 nucleotides matching TRBD2. The CDR3 length is 16 residues. Germline V gives CDR1 WNHNN, CDR2 SYGVQD (reference sequence). V shed 2 bases and J 1 base; nucleotides not matched to a gene: 0.

V is TRBV6-5 and J is TRBJ2-2; 8 bases fit TRBD1. CDR1 and CDR2 from the germline V gene are MNHEY and SVGAGI. The CDR3 is 15 residues long. V gave up 0 bases and J gave up 4 bases; unmatched junction bases: 1. CDR3 in amino acids: CASSYSTGATGELFF. In DNA, the CDR3 is TGTGCCAGCAGTTACTCGACAGGGGCCACCGGGGAGCTGTTTTTT.

The chain links TRBV10-2 to TRBJ2-6, with D tentatively TRBD1 (6 bases). This CDR3 has 17 amino acids. Germline V gene lookup returns CDR1 WSHSY and CDR2 SAAADI. Between the trimmed V and J ends, which lost 3 bases and 0 bases, there was a span of 12 bases. CDR3 bases: TGCGCCAGCAGTGATTGGACAGTCAGCTCTGGGGCCAACGTCCTGACTTTC. It yields the protein CASSDWTVSSGANVLTF.

The V gene is TRBV7-3, the J gene TRBJ2-2; 10 positions match TRBD2. Germline trimming cut 1 base from V and 4 bases from J; bases unmatched to any gene: 6. The germline CDR1 and CDR2 sequences are SGHTA and FQGTGA. The length of the CDR3 is 17 residues. This CDR3 reads CASSLMGTSAVTGELFF. The DNA of the CDR3 is TGTGCCAGCAGCTTAATGGGGACTAGCGCGGTCACCGGGGAGCTGTTTTTT.

The CDR3 DNA is TGTGCCAGCAGCCCGAGGGTTACTGGGGCCAACGTCCTGACTTTC. It specifies CASSPRVTGANVLTF. The gene calls are TRBV5-5 and TRBJ2-6; TRBD2 is a possible D gene (5 bases). CDR1 is SGHKS, CDR2 YYEKEE, per germline (reference sequence). The CDR3 runs 15 residues. Trimming stripped 4 bases from V and 2 bases from J, with 10 bases between.

V usage is TRBV7-3 and J usage is TRBJ2-1; a weak D match, TRBD2 (6 bases). The germline V gene encodes CDR1 SGHTA and CDR2 FQGTGA. The CDR3 is made up of 14 amino acids. The V gene lost 4 bases and the J gene lost 6 bases, with 13 bases spanning the gap. The CDR3 loop reads CASSSKGLPNEQFF. CDR3 nucleotide sequence: TGTGCCAGCAGCTCGAAGGGACTTCCCAATGAGCAGTTCTTC.

The rearrangement joins TRBV18 to TRBJ2-7; 8 positions agree with TRBD1. CDR1 KGHSH and CDR2 LQKENI come from the germline V gene. This CDR3 region has 14 residues. V lost 4 bases, J lost 3 bases, and 5 bases stayed unmatched. The CDR3, as DNA: TGTGCCAGCTCACTTAGGACAGGGAGCTACGAGCAGTACGTC. Translating gives CASSLRTGSYEQYV.

The chain carries TRBV19 and TRBJ2-1; D is undetermined. Germline loops: CDR1 LNHDA, CDR2 SQIVND (reference sequence). Trimming cost V 3 bases and J 5 bases, with 17 bases left between them. This CDR3 has 16 residues. The CDR3 sequence: CASSITPGLQHNEQFF. For the CDR3, the DNA is TGTGCCAGTAGTATTACCCCAGGTCTGCAACACAATGAGCAGTTCTTC.